This T cell receptor beta chain is drawn from a study of cytomegalovirus exposure and HLA in healthy donors. At the level of the study: A previous analysis identified 95 million to 120 million unique TCR beta sequences derived from around 180 million T cells. Within an early data release were approximately 85 million unique TCRs drawn from HLA-typed donors. Study findings and constraints: Researchers had no immune exposure information except CMV serostatus available.

PCR primers comprised 60 Vbeta and 13 Jbeta primers. Generated by immunoSEQ multiplex PCR, the TCRdb table keeps only in-frame clones and is missing some. The sample carries fewer than 250,000 clones, roughly 87% recorded once. In regard to this clone: Antigen specificity is unknown.

Germline values: CDR1 SGHNT, CDR2 YYREEE (reference sequence). Trimming took 3 bases from V and 4 from J; bases not matched to a gene: 14. This CDR3 is 18 amino acids long. This rearrangement joins TRBV5-4 to TRBJ2-2; 8 nucleotides align to TRBD2. Specimen: PBMCs. This clonotype was sampled from a man aged 35 to 55 in good health and CMV-seropositive. The CDR3 coding sequence is TGTGCCAGCAGCTCTGGACCCGGGACTAGACGATTCACCGGGGAGCTGTTTTTT. Its translation: CASSSGPGTRRFTGELFF.